These 19 T cell receptor beta chains share one sample of origin, sequenced in a study of T cells in narcolepsy. Assay used: immunoSEQ multiplex PCR; TCRdb lists only in-frame clones, some missing. The repertoire holds fewer than 40,000 clones, with 87% as singletons. The sequencing sample was made of CD45RA- memory CD4+ T cells from PBMCs. The source of these receptors is a human donor with narcolepsy.

J is TRBJ2-3 and V is TRBV19; D remains unclear. In germline, CDR1 is LNHDA, CDR2 SQIVND (reference sequence). The CDR3 extends over 13 amino acids. V shed 7 bases and J shed 0 bases, with 8 bases lying between them. CDR3 DNA sequence: TGTGCCAGTACGGCGGTAAGCACAGATACGCAGTATTTT. It specifies CASTAVSTDTQYF.

J is TRBJ2-7 and V is TRBV2; D perhaps matches TRBD1 (6 bases). V lost 8 bases and J 3 bases, leaving 11 bases between the germline ends. From germline, CDR1 is SNHLY and CDR2 FYNNEI. This CDR3 has 12 amino acids. The CDR3, as DNA: TGTGCCAGCGGGGGCAGACTCTACGAGCAGTACTTC. Translated, it gives CASGGRLYEQYF.

The chain is built from TRBV16 and TRBJ1-2; unclear D gene. Trimming took off 0 bases at V and 5 bases at J, with 13 bases between the two ends. The germline V gene encodes CDR1 KGHSY and CDR2 FQNENV. The CDR3 sequence is 15 residues long. Here the CDR3 DNA reads TGTGCCAGCAGCCAATCCCGGGGAGTTGTATATGGCTACACCTTC. Amino acids: CASSQSRGVVYGYTF. Filled out from reference TRBV16 and TRBJ1-2, the complete variable domain reads GEEVAQTPKHLVRGEGQKAKLYCAPIKGHSYVFWYQQVLKNEFKFLISFQNENVFDETGMPKERFSAKCLPNSPCSLEIQATKLEDSAVYFCASSQSRGVVYGYTFGSGTRLTVV.

The chain is built from TRBV27 and TRBJ2-1; D gene uncertain. This CDR3 is built from 16 residues. Germline values: CDR1 MNHEY, CDR2 SMNVEV (reference sequence). Between the trimmed V and J ends, which lost 4 bases and 0 bases, there was a span of 13 bases. The CDR3, as DNA: TGTGCCAGCAGTTGGGCCCTCCGAAGCTCCTACAATGAGCAGTTCTTC. It codes for CASSWALRSSYNEQFF.

The rearrangement links TRBV28 to TRBJ1-2, with TRBD1 identical over 7 bases. With V trimmed by 6 bases and J by 6 bases, 10 bases remained unmatched. Germline V gene lookup returns CDR1 MDHEN and CDR2 SYDVKM. CDR3 length equals 14 residues. The CDR3 reads CASRPLGTANGYTF. The CDR3 DNA follows: TGTGCCAGCAGACCACTTGGGACAGCAAATGGCTACACCTTC.

The chain has TRBV7-8 and TRBJ2-1, with 10 bases fitting TRBD2. V shed 5 bases, J shed 9 bases, and the junction held 13 bases outside the gene matches. The germline V gene encodes CDR1 SGHVS and CDR2 FQNEAQ. CDR3 size: 16 residues. CDR3 DNA: TGTGCCAGCAGCCCGGGGGGGCTAGCGGGAGTGTCTGAGCAGTTCTTC. Translation: CASSPGGLAGVSEQFF. The full variable domain, with the rest looked up from reference TRBV7-8 and TRBJ2-1, is GAGVSQSPRYKVAKRGQDVALRCDPISGHVSLFWYQQALGQGPEFLTYFQNEAQLDKSGLPSDRFFAERPEGSVSTLKIQRTQQEDSAVYLCASSPGGLAGVSEQFFGPGTRLTVL.

The V and J genes are TRBV7-6 and TRBJ2-3, with 10 bases identical to TRBD2. Germline CDR1 is SGHVS and CDR2 is FNYEAQ. Trimming removed 1 base from V and 8 bases from J; junction bases left unmatched: 6. The CDR3 is 15 amino acids. This chain's CDR3 is CASSLVASGRGTQYF. DNA for the CDR3: TGTGCCAGCAGCTTAGTGGCTAGCGGGAGAGGTACGCAGTATTTT.

This sequence joins TRBV5-6 and TRBJ1-1; 8 bases map to TRBD1. The CDR3 sequence is 15 residues long. Per germline, CDR1 SGHDT and CDR2 YYEEEE. V lost 1 base, J lost 1 base, and 3 bases stayed unmatched. CDR3 amino acids: CASSLWDRRNTEAFF. The CDR3 nucleotides are TGTGCCAGCAGCTTGTGGGACAGGAGGAACACTGAAGCTTTCTTT.

The table lists this clone with a count of one. The CDR3 protein is CASSPREPGANVLTF. The CDR3 DNA sequence: TGTGCCAGCAGTCCCAGGGAACCTGGGGCCAACGTCCTGACTTTC. The chain combines TRBV6-6 with TRBJ2-6; D might be TRBD1 (5 bases). V lost 5 bases, J lost 2 bases, and 10 bases lay in between. Looked up from germline, CDR1 is MNHNY and CDR2 is SVGAGI (reference sequence). CDR3 length equals 15 residues.

This clone has only one observation. The chain links TRBV5-1 to TRBJ1-1; 9 bases are shared with TRBD1. Germline V lookup: CDR1 SGHRS, CDR2 YFSETQ. This CDR3 region has 17 residues. V shed 0 bases, J shed 4 bases, and the junction held 10 bases outside the gene matches. The CDR3 region is CASSLDRGPDLSTEAFF. The DNA of the CDR3 is TGCGCCAGCAGCTTGGACAGGGGGCCTGATTTGAGCACTGAAGCTTTCTTT.

This chain connects TRBV4-1 to TRBJ2-2, with 10 bases identical to TRBD2. CDR3 length equals 18 residues. Trimming cost V 1 base and J 4 bases; bases outside gene matches: 9. Germline assignment: CDR1 MGHRA and CDR2 YSYEKL. CDR3: CASSQGGLAGVGTGELFF. Written as DNA, the CDR3 is TGCGCCAGCAGCCAAGGGGGGCTAGCGGGAGTTGGCACCGGGGAGCTGTTTTTT.

A note on this clone: This CDR3 fails to terminate in the conserved phenylalanine or tryptophan, so it likely reflects a read error. The rearrangement joins TRBV2 to TRBJ2-4; D is ambiguous. There are 12 residues in the CDR3. V shed 9 bases and J shed 0 bases, with 6 bases lying between them. Per germline, CDR1 SNHLY and CDR2 FYNNEI. The CDR3 loop reads CASTLAKNIQYL. For the CDR3, the DNA is TGTGCCAGTACCTTAGCCAAAAACATTCAGTACCTC.

J is TRBJ2-7 and V is TRBV19, with TRBD2 as a possible D gene (5 bases). V shed 3 bases and J shed 0 bases, with 12 bases lying between them. Germline V gene sequence: CDR1 LNHDA, CDR2 SQIVND (reference sequence). The CDR3 has 15 residues. In DNA, the CDR3 is TGTGCCAGTAGTATTGGTGGGAGTCACTCCTACGAGCAGTACTTC. Amino acids: CASSIGGSHSYEQYF.

This clone has just one count. V usage is TRBV5-1 and J usage is TRBJ2-1; maybe TRBD1 (5 bases). Germline CDR1 and CDR2: SGHRS and YFSETQ. V dropped 0 bases and J dropped 8 bases, with 9 bases sitting between them. CDR3 length: 13 amino acids. The chain's CDR3 is CASSLAGLDEQFF. The CDR3 coding sequence is TGCGCCAGCAGCTTGGCAGGGTTGGATGAGCAGTTCTTC.

The genes are TRBV9 and TRBJ1-5; 9 bases are a match to TRBD1. CDR3 length: 14 residues. The V gene end was trimmed by 0 bases and the J gene end by 5 bases; junction bases not matched to a gene: 0. Germline CDR1 and CDR2: SGDLS and YYNGEE. CDR3 residues: CASSVGQGDQPQHF. The CDR3 region has the DNA TGTGCCAGCAGCGTAGGACAGGGGGATCAGCCCCAGCATTTT.

The rearrangement joins TRBV7-8 to TRBJ1-2; TRBD1 matches 7 bases. CDR1 and CDR2 from the germline V gene are SGHVS and FQNEAQ. This CDR3 is built from 15 residues. V lost 5 bases, J lost 2 bases, and 8 bases stayed unmatched. This CDR3 is CASSLLYRGNYGYTF. The CDR3, as DNA: TGTGCCAGCAGCCTACTTTACAGGGGAAACTATGGCTACACCTTC.

The V gene is TRBV7-9, the J gene TRBJ2-1; D is ambiguous. Per the germline V gene, CDR1 is SEHNR and CDR2 is FQNEAQ (reference sequence). V lost 5 bases and J 10 bases, leaving 6 bases between the germline ends. The CDR3 length is 10 residues. The CDR3 DNA reads as TGTGCCAGCAGCCCAATCGAGCAGTTCTTC. This codes for CASSPIEQFF.

The V call is TRBV7-8, the J call TRBJ2-3; 14 bases fit TRBD2. J was trimmed by 7 bases and V by 4 bases; bases with no gene match: 4. This CDR3 has 15 residues. Germline-derived CDR1 and CDR2 are SGHVS and FQNEAQ. CDR3 protein: CASSSGLAGENTQYF. CDR3 nucleotides: TGTGCCAGCAGCTCGGGACTAGCGGGAGAAAATACGCAGTATTTT.

The CDR3 nucleotides are TGTGCCAGCAGCTTGGCCGGTCAAAACATTCAGTACTTC. It translates to CASSLAGQNIQYF. V is TRBV5-6 and J is TRBJ2-4; D gene uncertain. The V and J ends lost 0 bases and 5 bases respectively, with 6 bases between them. The CDR3 has 13 residues. Germline CDR1 reads SGHDT; CDR2 reads YYEEEE. The full variable domain, completed using reference TRBV5-6 and TRBJ2-4, is DAGVTQSPTHLIKTRGQQVTLRCSPKSGHDTVSWYQQALGQGPQFIFQYYEEEERQRGNFPDRFSGHQFPNYSSELNVNALLLGDSALYLCASSLAGQNIQYFGAGTRLSVL.